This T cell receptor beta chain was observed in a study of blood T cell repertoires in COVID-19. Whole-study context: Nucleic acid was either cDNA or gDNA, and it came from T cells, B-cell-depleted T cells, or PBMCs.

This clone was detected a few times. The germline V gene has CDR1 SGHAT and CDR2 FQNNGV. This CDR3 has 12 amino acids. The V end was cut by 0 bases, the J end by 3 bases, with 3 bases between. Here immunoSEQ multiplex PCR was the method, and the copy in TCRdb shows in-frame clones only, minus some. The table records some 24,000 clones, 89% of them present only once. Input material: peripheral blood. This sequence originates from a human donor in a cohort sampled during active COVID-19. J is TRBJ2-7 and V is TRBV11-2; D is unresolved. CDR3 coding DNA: TGTGCCAGCAGCTTAGAGTACTACGAGCAGTACTTC. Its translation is CASSLEYYEQYF. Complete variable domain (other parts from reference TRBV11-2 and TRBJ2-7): EAGVAQSPRYKIIEKRQSVAFWCNPISGHATLYWYQQILGQGPKLLIQFQNNGVVDDSQLPKDRFSAERLKGVDSTLKIQPAKLEDSAVYLCASSLEYYEQYFGPGTRLTVT.